The T cell receptor beta chain described here comes from a study (dated by TCRdb to 2012 to 2014). By sample share, this clonotype is medium-sized (0.01 to 0.1%). The antigen it binds to is not known. No base quality information exists; no much larger clone differs at one position. The data were produced on an Illumina Genome Analyzer IIx. The public reads were reprocessed in TCRdb via fastp at Q25 and MiXCR, keeping in-frame beta chains. Entries are consolidated by CDR3 protein sequence, retaining the most common genes and DNA. Here the sample has 6,500 to 8,500 distinct CDR3 sequences; about 30% occur a single time. In total, the top ten clones hold more than 20% of the sample. Measured from the cysteine to the phenylalanine, the CDR3 is 14 residues long. The DNA shown is the 42-base CDR3, in frame from base 1. V was cut back by 4 bases and J by 0 bases, leaving a gap of 11 bases between them. CDR1 is given as SQVTM and CDR2 as ANQGSEA, both from the germline V gene.

Recombination connected TRBV29-1 to TRBJ2-3; the D gene assignment is ambiguous. The source is a human donor. The sequencing sample was made of blood. The CDR3 loop reads CSVVTATSTDTQYF. Here is the DNA: TGCAGCGTTGTCACAGCCACTAGCACAGATACGCAGTATTTT.